This T cell receptor (beta chain) was retrieved from a study of PD-1 blockade in classical Hodgkin lymphoma. The sample holds a few counts of this clone. Its antigen is not known. The study's findings and limits: Relapsed/refractory patients reportedly had the lowest baseline TCR diversity, below newly diagnosed patients, who were below healthy donors. Reasons behind the repertoire differences stay unclear, perhaps disease activity or earlier therapy.

The J segment lost 2 bases and the V segment lost 0 bases, leaving 5 bases of the junction unmatched. Germline V CDR1 and CDR2: LGHNA, YNFKEQ. This CDR3 is built from 16 residues. Patients all relapsed after autologous stem cell transplantation, and there was variation in brentuximab vedotin exposure. Profiling relied on immunoSEQ multiplex PCR, and the TCRdb table lists in-frame clones only, not all of them. The repertoire has 40,000 or so clones, around 86% of them found once; the top ten carry about 5.5%. The material was peripheral blood mononuclear cells (PBMCs), obtained before the second cycle of nivolumab. The receptor was isolated from a human donor with classical Hodgkin lymphoma. J is TRBJ1-2 and V is TRBV4-2, with 8 bases matching TRBD1. As DNA, the CDR3 is TGTGCCAGCAGCCAAGAGGTCAGGGGGCCGAACTATGGCTACACCTTC. It translates to CASSQEVRGPNYGYTF.